These 20 T cell receptor beta chains were sequenced from one sample in a study of post-analysis software for immune sequencing data. Broader study findings: Five TRBV segments, TRBV5-6, TRBV5-1 and TRBV20-1 among them, were found more frequent in patients than controls.

Unique-molecular-identifier-tagged TCR beta cDNA libraries were used. TCRdb ran MiXCR on the PCR reads and lists one entry per CDR3 protein. The sample carries 350,000 to 450,000 distinct CDR3 sequences, roughly 35% recorded once. Their antigens are not known. Sequencing used blood. The receptors were sampled from a girl between 5 and 17 years old with multiple sclerosis.

As regards this clonotype: A much larger clone sits a single nucleotide away, making a read error possible. The V gene is TRBV12-3 or TRBV12-4, the J gene TRBJ1-2, with 7 bases that match TRBD1. The CDR3 covers 13 residues. CDR3 sequence (DNA): TGTGCCAGCAGCCCGACAGGGAACTGTGGCTACACCTTC. It yields the protein CASSPTGNCGYTF.

This clonotype appeared a few times. The rearrangement links TRBV28 to TRBJ2-7, with 8 bases identical to TRBD1. Trimming removed 6 bases from V and 5 bases from J; junction bases left unmatched: 6. CDR3 length: 13 residues. Germline CDR1 and CDR2: MDHEN and SYDVKM. DNA for the CDR3: TGTGCCAGCAGCGCGACAGGGGAGGACGAGCAGTACTTC. Translated: CASSATGEDEQYF.

The chain has TRBV6-5 and TRBJ1-1; D gene uncertain. The CDR3 consists of 14 residues. V was trimmed by 5 bases and J by 1 base, leaving 11 bases between them. Germline CDR1 MNHEY, CDR2 SVGAGI. In DNA, the CDR3 is TGTGCCAGCAGTCGCAGGACTGGGAACACTGAAGCTTTCTTT. Protein sequence: CASSRRTGNTEAFF.

The V gene is TRBV3-1, the J gene TRBJ2-1; TRBD2 matches at 10 bases. CDR3 length: 15 residues. The ends lost 1 base at V and 7 bases at J; junction bases unmatched: 4. The germline V gene encodes CDR1 LGHDT and CDR2 YNNKEL (reference sequence). This chain's CDR3 is CASSQGGTSENEQFF. DNA of the CDR3: TGTGCCAGCAGCCAAGGGGGGACTAGCGAGAATGAGCAGTTCTTC.

This clonotype appeared a few times. The chain carries TRBV5-1 and TRBJ2-3, with 10 bases fitting TRBD2. V shed 5 bases, J shed 4 bases, and the junction held 10 bases outside the gene matches. This CDR3 is built from 16 residues. The germline CDR1 and CDR2 sequences are SGHRS and YFSETQ. The CDR3 DNA reads as TGCGCCAGCAGTCAGACAGCGGGGGGGACCGCAGATACGCAGTATTTT. Translating it yields CASSQTAGGTADTQYF.

This rearrangement joins TRBV14 to TRBJ1-1; a possible D gene is TRBD1 (5 bases). This CDR3 comprises 14 residues. The germline V and J ends were trimmed by 1 base and 0 bases, with 6 bases remaining between them. Germline V gene data show CDR1 as SGHDN and CDR2 as FVKESK. CDR3 protein: CASSQAGMNTEAFF. In DNA form, the CDR3 reads TGTGCCAGCAGCCAAGCAGGGATGAACACTGAAGCTTTCTTT.

This clonotype was picked up a small number of times. The chain joins TRBV20-1 to TRBJ2-1, with D maybe TRBD2 (5 bases). This CDR3 region has 13 residues. Per the germline V gene, CDR1 is DFQATT and CDR2 is SNEGSKA (reference sequence). The V gene lost 2 bases and the J gene lost 5 bases, with 10 bases spanning the gap. The CDR3 nucleotides read TGCAGTGCTAGACCGGCGGGTCACAATGAGCAGTTCTTC. This gives the protein CSARPAGHNEQFF.

The rearrangement uses TRBV20-1 and TRBJ2-1; perhaps TRBD2 as D (7 bases). The CDR3 consists of 14 residues. The V gene's germline CDR1 is DFQATT and CDR2 SNEGSKA (reference sequence). With 5 bases removed from V and 4 bases from J, the gap between germline ends came to 15 bases. The CDR3 region has the DNA TGCAGTGCTTCCGCGGGGGCCCCTTACAATGAGCAGTTCTTC. This gives the protein CSASAGAPYNEQFF.

This clonotype appeared a few times. The DNA of the CDR3 is TGTGCCAGCAGCCCACCGACAGGGGCCCCTCGGTACTTC. Its translation: CASSPPTGAPRYF. V is TRBV13 and J is TRBJ2-5; 8 bases agree with TRBD1. The CDR3 length is 13 residues. Germline CDR1 and CDR2: PRHDT and FYEKMQ (reference sequence). V lost 5 bases, J lost 13 bases, and 12 bases stayed unmatched.

Only a few counts were recorded for this clonotype. This rearrangement joins TRBV27 to TRBJ2-2, with D possibly being TRBD2 (6 bases). The CDR3 is 13 residues long. Deletions cut 7 bases from V and 5 bases from J, with 11 bases between. CDR1 is MNHEY and CDR2 is SMNVEV in the germline V gene (reference sequence). The CDR3 is CASNLGGTGELFF. The CDR3 DNA reads TGTGCCAGCAACCTCGGAGGGACCGGGGAGCTGTTTTTT.

In its sample, this clonotype was seen a few times. The genes are TRBV20-1 and TRBJ2-7; TRBD1 might be the D (6 bases). Germline lookup yields CDR1 DFQATT and CDR2 SNEGSKA (reference sequence). V dropped 7 bases and J dropped 1 base, with 17 bases sitting between them. The CDR3 loop spans 14 amino acids. CDR3 region: CSGGGRRGSYEQYF. The CDR3 DNA reads as TGCAGTGGTGGGGGACGCAGGGGATCCTACGAGCAGTACTTC.

V usage is TRBV2 and J usage is TRBJ2-3, with D perhaps TRBD1 or TRBD2 (5 bases each). The CDR3 has 15 amino acids. The V gene lost 6 bases and the J gene lost 6 bases, with 19 bases spanning the gap. Germline values: CDR1 SNHLY, CDR2 FYNNEI. The CDR3 spells CASSPGRGPEDTQYF. The DNA for the CDR3 is TGTGCCAGCAGCCCCGGACGGGGACCAGAGGATACGCAGTATTTT.

J is TRBJ2-1 and V is TRBV10-1; tentatively, D is TRBD1 or TRBD2 (7 bases each). This CDR3 region has 14 residues. Germline V lookup: CDR1 WNHNN, CDR2 SYGVQD (reference sequence). Trimming cost V 4 bases and J 8 bases, with 15 bases left between them. The CDR3: CASSAGGAMYEQFF. CDR3 DNA: TGCGCCAGCAGTGCAGGGGGGGCGATGTATGAGCAGTTCTTC.

The J gene is TRBJ1-2, the V gene TRBV12-3 or TRBV12-4; maybe TRBD1 (6 bases). This CDR3 contains 14 residues. V lost 3 bases and J lost 4, with 12 bases in between. Written as DNA, the CDR3 is TGTGCCAGCAGTTTCTCGGGGGCTGGCTATGGCTACACCTTC. Translated, it gives CASSFSGAGYGYTF.

J is TRBJ2-7 and V is TRBV5-1; D gene uncertain. The J call may not be correct, given that the DNA end is closer to TRBJ2-4. There are 14 residues in the CDR3. CDR1 and CDR2 from the germline V gene are SGHRS and YFSETQ. CDR3 DNA sequence: TGCGCCAGCAGCTTGGAGGTACAGTCAAACATTCAGTACTTC. The encoded protein is CASSLEVQSNIQYF.

This clonotype was observed a handful of times. The CDR3 nucleotides read TGTGCCAGCACGGGAAATGAGCAGTTCTTC. Translation gives CASTGNEQFF. The chain combines TRBV7-9 with TRBJ2-1; the D gene is possibly TRBD2 (5 bases). The CDR3 spans 10 residues. V was trimmed by 7 bases and J by 7 bases, leaving 5 bases between them. CDR1 is SEHNR, CDR2 FQNEAQ, per germline (reference sequence).

V and J are TRBV12-3 or TRBV12-4 and TRBJ1-2, with D perhaps TRBD1 (5 bases). Trimming stripped 4 bases from V and 8 bases from J, with 14 bases between. CDR3 length: 13 residues. The CDR3 region has the DNA TGTGCCAGCAGTTCACTTCCAGGGAAGGGCTACACCTTC. It codes for CASSSLPGKGYTF.

V is TRBV20-1 and J is TRBJ2-1; D is ambiguous. Trimming left V 0 bases short and J 10 bases short, with 13 bases between. The CDR3 is 13 residues long. The V gene's germline CDR1 is DFQATT and CDR2 SNEGSKA (reference sequence). The CDR3 sequence is CSARESTWKEQFF. The DNA for the CDR3 is TGCAGTGCTAGAGAGTCAACATGGAAAGAGCAGTTCTTC.

The V and J genes are TRBV30 and TRBJ2-2; no firm D call. The germline gives CDR1 GTSNPN, CDR2 SVGIG (reference sequence). V was pared by 3 bases and J by 3 bases, with 11 bases between. This CDR3 has 14 residues. The CDR3 bases are TGTGCCTGGAGCCGGCTAGTTTACACCGGGGAGCTGTTTTTT. This sequence encodes CAWSRLVYTGELFF.

This clonotype appeared a few times. The genes are TRBV5-6 and TRBJ2-5; D is undetermined. This CDR3 region has 15 residues. The V gene lost 0 bases and the J gene lost 5 bases, with 14 bases spanning the gap. Germline V gene sequence: CDR1 SGHDT, CDR2 YYEEEE. The CDR3 nucleotides read TGTGCCAGCAGCTTGGGAGTGGGGAAGATGGAGACCCAGTACTTC. Amino acid sequence: CASSLGVGKMETQYF.